This TCR beta chain originates from a study of shared clonotypes between healthy human individuals. CD45RO-negative cells were positively selected for CCR7, leaving out terminally differentiated effector memory CD45RA+ cells. Clones were read by immunoSEQ multiplex PCR, and TCRdb kept only the in-frame ones, dropping some. The sample consists of about 820,000 clones, 90% to 95% of them appearing once. The source of this sequence is a man younger than 40 in good health. The sequencing sample was made of naive CD8+ T cells sorted from blood.

The CDR3 nucleotides are TGTGCCAGCAGTTTCTGGGGGGGCGAGCAGTACTTC. This encodes CASSFWGGEQYF. The chain is built from TRBV28 and TRBJ2-7; 7 nucleotides agree with TRBD2. CDR3 length: 12 residues. In germline, CDR1 is MDHEN, CDR2 SYDVKM. After removal of 3 bases from V and 6 bases from J, the junction contained 2 bases not matched to a gene.